This T cell receptor beta chain was sequenced in a study of blood T cell repertoires in COVID-19. At the level of the study: Sources were T cells, B-cell-depleted T cells, or PBMCs; the material itself was cDNA or gDNA.

Sequencing used immunoSEQ multiplex PCR; TCRdb keeps in-frame clones, though not all of them. This table has 110,000 to 150,000 clones, approximately 79% appearing once. This CDR3 region has 16 residues. The V gene's germline CDR1 is SGHVS and CDR2 FNYEAQ. Between the trimmed V and J ends, which lost 3 bases and 7 bases, there was a span of 21 bases. The chain recombines TRBV7-6 with TRBJ2-5; perhaps TRBD1 as D (6 bases). This receptor was taken from a man in his 60s with acute or convalescent COVID-19. Sample: peripheral blood. The CDR3, as DNA: TGTGCCAGCAGCTTCCAGTCAGGGGTGTTGATGGTGACCCAGTACTTC. This encodes CASSFQSGVLMVTQYF.